This T cell receptor (beta chain) was documented in a study of T cell repertoires in cytomegalovirus infection. Turning to this clonotype: No antigen is known for it.

TCRdb re-derived calls from the reads in MiXCR, one entry per CDR3 protein. The profile shows about 830,000 distinct CDR3 sequences, about 30% of them singletons. This TCR was recovered from a human donor in good health (CMV status not recorded). Some clones in this sample may be carry-over from other donors' samples. The input for sequencing was cultured CD8+ T cells from PBMCs, taken from culture after CMV antigen stimulation.

Written as DNA, the CDR3 is TGTGCCATCAGTGTGGGAGGGACCTACAATGAGCAGTTCTTC. Amino acids: CAISVGGTYNEQFF. This rearrangement joins TRBV10-3 to TRBJ2-1, with 7 positions matching TRBD2. Losses at the gene ends were 4 bases for V and 2 bases for J; bases not matched to a gene: 2. Germline CDR1 reads ENHRY; CDR2 reads SYGVKD. This CDR3 comprises 14 residues.